The clone carrying this TCR beta chain was observed many times. The data originate from a study of regulatory T cells in long-lasting Graves disease. Trimming removed 6 bases from V and 4 bases from J, with 16 bases in between. This CDR3 is 16 amino acids long. CDR1 is MDHEN, CDR2 SYDVKM, per germline. As to time point: newly diagnosed GD, antithyroid drugs for less than 3 months. RNA isolated from PBMCs was used to make the TCR library. Construction of TCR beta libraries relied on iRepertoire HTBI primers and on Arm-PCR targeting CDR3 regions. TCRdb reprocessed the multiplex PCR reads with MiXCR, giving one entry per CDR3 protein. The sample yields 360,000 or so distinct CDR3 sequences, 16% seen once. The sample also formed part of further work on T cells in Graves' hyperthyroidism and ophthalmopathy.

The gene calls are TRBV28 and TRBJ1-6; D is undetermined. The starting material was peripheral blood mononuclear cells (PBMCs), obtained at new diagnosis, from a patient treated with antithyroid drugs. This TCR was recovered from a man aged 40-55 years with Graves disease. CDR3 sequence reads: CASRRKFQSYNSPLHF. The DNA for the CDR3 is TGTGCCAGCAGACGAAAGTTTCAGTCGTATAATTCACCCCTCCACTTT.